The 19 T cell receptor beta chains in this list originate from one sample, sequenced in a study of cytomegalovirus exposure and HLA in healthy donors. Researchers ran the PCR with 60 Vbeta and 13 Jbeta primers. Profiled with immunoSEQ multiplex PCR; TCRdb holds only in-frame clones, not every one. The table includes more than 90,000 clones, 65% to 80% detected once. The sequencing input was PBMCs. The receptors shown here come from a man between 35 and 55 years old in good health and CMV-seropositive.

The chain recombines TRBV28 with TRBJ2-1; 11 positions match TRBD2. Germline trimming cut 3 bases from V and 7 bases from J; bases unmatched to any gene: 11. The length of the CDR3 is 17 residues. Germline CDR1 MDHEN, CDR2 SYDVKM. The CDR3 region is CASSFGILAGGGNEQFF. The CDR3 DNA sequence: TGTGCCAGCAGTTTCGGCATCCTAGCGGGAGGTGGGAATGAGCAGTTCTTC. Based on the CDR3 plus reference TRBV28 and TRBJ2-1, the full variable domain is DVKVTQSSRYLVKRTGEKVFLECVQDMDHENMFWYRQDPGLGLRLIYFSYDVKMKEKGDIPEGYSVSREKKERFSLILESASTNQTSMYLCASSFGILAGGGNEQFFGPGTRLTVL.

V is TRBV6-5 and J is TRBJ1-6; D is perhaps TRBD1 (5 bases). CDR1 is MNHEY, CDR2 SVGAGI, per germline. The CDR3 loop spans 15 amino acids. V was trimmed by 6 bases and J by 7 bases, leaving 16 bases between them. The CDR3 DNA sequence: TGTGCCAGCAGCCCAGGGTGGGGGGAAAATTCACCCCTCCACTTT. Its translation is CASSPGWGENSPLHF.

The rearrangement joins TRBV19 to TRBJ2-7; 12 nucleotides agree with TRBD1. V was pared by 6 bases and J by 7 bases, with 7 bases of the junction left unmatched. This CDR3 is built from 14 residues. The germline gives CDR1 LNHDA, CDR2 SQIVND (reference sequence). CDR3 sequence (DNA): TGTGCCAGTAGGCCGGGACAGGGGGCGGGAGAGCAGTACTTC. Amino acid sequence: CASRPGQGAGEQYF.

About this clone itself: At one end, the junction sequence differs from germline, possibly due to a read error. The J gene is TRBJ2-3, the V gene TRBV7-9; TRBD2 is a possible D gene (6 bases). There are 17 residues in the CDR3. CDR1 is SEHNR and CDR2 is FQNEAQ in the germline V gene (reference sequence). This chain's CDR3 is CSSSLALSGSGTDTQYF. DNA of the CDR3: TGTTCCAGCAGCTTAGCTCTGTCCGGGAGCGGAACAGATACGCAGTATTTT. Variable domain in full (rest from reference TRBV7-9 and TRBJ2-3): DTGVSQNPRHKITKRGQNVTFRCDPISEHNRLYWYRQTLGQGPEFLTYFQNEAQLEKSRLLSDRFSAERPKGSFSTLEIQRTEQGDSAMYLCSSSLALSGSGTDTQYFGPGTRLTVL.

This clone was observed a few times. V and J are TRBV5-1 and TRBJ2-5; 7 bases match TRBD1. The CDR3 has 15 amino acids. Germline CDR1 SGHRS, CDR2 YFSETQ. The junction had 7 bases not matched to a gene; V was cut back by 4 bases and J by 1 base. The CDR3 nucleotides read TGCGCCAGCAGCCCCACGACAGGGCCCCAAGAGACCCAGTACTTC. Protein: CASSPTTGPQETQYF.

In its sample, this clone was seen once. The rearrangement joins TRBV10-3 to TRBJ1-3; TRBD1 agrees at 7 bases. Looked up from germline, CDR1 is ENHRY and CDR2 is SYGVKD. This CDR3 region has 16 residues. Germline trimming cut 1 base from V and 0 bases from J; bases unmatched to any gene: 3. The CDR3 region has the DNA TGTGCCATCAGTGAGTGGGGGACAGCCTCTGGAAACACCATATATTTT. It codes for CAISEWGTASGNTIYF.

The chain is built from TRBV10-1 and TRBJ2-7; tentative D call: TRBD2 (6 bases). Germline V gene sequence: CDR1 WNHNN, CDR2 SYGVQD (reference sequence). Trimming stripped 2 bases from V and 1 base from J, with 9 bases between. This CDR3 is built from 14 residues. The CDR3 protein is CASSESGLSYEQYF. In nucleotides, the CDR3 is TGCGCCAGCAGTGAGAGCGGGTTGTCCTACGAGCAGTACTTC.

This clone occurred once. This chain uses TRBV4-1 with TRBJ1-1; weak D call: TRBD1 (5 bases). Germline V gives CDR1 MGHRA, CDR2 YSYEKL. Trimming removed 1 base at V and 3 bases at J, with 12 bases between. The CDR3 runs to 15 residues. This chain's CDR3 is CASSQVLTDYTEAFF. As DNA, the CDR3 is TGCGCCAGCAGCCAAGTTTTGACAGACTACACTGAAGCTTTCTTT.

This chain connects TRBV7-9 to TRBJ1-1, with D unresolved. This CDR3 region has 15 residues. V gave up 1 base and J gave up 4 bases, with 13 bases separating them. The V gene's germline CDR1 is SEHNR and CDR2 FQNEAQ (reference sequence). For the CDR3, the DNA is TGTGCCAGCAGCTTAGGGTTTGGACGGGGCACTGAAGCTTTCTTT. Residues: CASSLGFGRGTEAFF.

This sequence joins TRBV7-2 and TRBJ2-3; 11 nucleotides line up with TRBD2. The germline gives CDR1 SGHTA, CDR2 FQGNSA. The CDR3 totals 15 residues. Losses at the gene ends were 5 bases for V and 6 bases for J; bases not matched to a gene: 7. The CDR3 loop is CASSLTSGSRDTQYF. The DNA of the CDR3 is TGTGCCAGCAGCCTTACTAGCGGGAGTAGGGATACGCAGTATTTT.

This clone has more than one count but fewer than ten. The V and J genes are TRBV11-2 and TRBJ2-1; 11 bases fit TRBD2. The J segment lost 12 bases and the V segment lost 6 bases, leaving 10 bases of the junction unmatched. Per germline, CDR1 SGHAT and CDR2 FQNNGV. This CDR3 has 14 amino acids. The CDR3: CASRAGTSGRWQFF. CDR3 sequence (DNA): TGTGCCAGCAGGGCCGGGACTAGCGGACGATGGCAGTTCTTC.

In the case of this clone: The identical CDR3 is also encoded by other nucleotide sequences in the sample. This rearrangement joins TRBV7-9 to TRBJ2-1; no definite D call. The germline gives CDR1 SEHNR, CDR2 FQNEAQ (reference sequence). CDR3 length: 12 amino acids. V shed 5 bases and J shed 1 base, with 3 bases lying between them. CDR3 in amino acids: CASSLSYNEQFF. The DNA for the CDR3 is TGTGCCAGCAGCCTTTCCTACAATGAGCAGTTCTTC.

The V gene is TRBV21-1, the J gene TRBJ2-5; whether TRBD2, the table's D call, matches the DNA was not checked. TRBV21-1 constitutes a pseudogene. CDR3 size: 17 residues. CDR3 sequence: CASRNKVWRSKQETQYF. CDR3 coding DNA: TGTGCCAGCAGAAATAAAGTTTGGAGATCTAAACAAGAGACCCAGTACTTC.

This clone was detected once. V is TRBV10-3 and J is TRBJ2-3; the D gene is possibly TRBD1 (6 bases). CDR3 length: 14 residues. CDR1 and CDR2 (germline): ENHRY, SYGVKD. The V gene lost 5 bases and the J gene lost 4 bases, with 13 bases spanning the gap. The CDR3 loop reads CAISRGTTADTQYF. CDR3 nucleotide sequence: TGTGCCATCAGTAGGGGGACCACTGCAGATACGCAGTATTTT.

This chain uses TRBV28 with TRBJ1-5; 11 bases are shared with TRBD1. Unmatched junction bases numbered 9, after V lost 3 bases and J lost 5 bases. The CDR3 loop spans 17 amino acids. Germline CDR1 and CDR2: MDHEN and SYDVKM. The CDR3 coding sequence is TGTGCCAGCAGTTTTATGTGGACAGGGGGCTCCTATCAGCCCCAGCATTTT. As protein: CASSFMWTGGSYQPQHF.

This clone occurred once. This chain links TRBV10-2 with TRBJ1-5; 9 bases match TRBD1. Per the germline V gene, CDR1 is WSHSY and CDR2 is SAAADI. Trimming cost V 7 bases and J 6 bases; bases outside gene matches: 7. The CDR3 runs to 14 residues. The CDR3 reads CASTDRGFSQPQHF. The CDR3 nucleotides are TGCGCCAGCACCGACAGGGGGTTTAGTCAGCCCCAGCATTTT.

The rearrangement uses TRBV4-1 and TRBJ2-3; 8 nucleotides agree with TRBD2. CDR1 MGHRA and CDR2 YSYEKL come from the germline V gene. V was pared by 6 bases and J by 6 bases, with 8 bases of the junction left unmatched. The CDR3 is 14 amino acids. DNA of the CDR3: TGCGCCAGCAGGCCGAGCGGGAGTAGGGATACGCAGTATTTT. It is translated as CASRPSGSRDTQYF.

The rearrangement uses TRBV19 and TRBJ2-3; D is possibly TRBD2 (5 bases). V shed 1 base and J shed 0 bases, with 17 bases lying between them. Per germline, CDR1 LNHDA and CDR2 SQIVND (reference sequence). This CDR3 spans 18 amino acids. Here the CDR3 DNA reads TGTGCCAGTAGTATAGTCGACGGGAAAATCTCTAGCACAGATACGCAGTATTTT. It specifies CASSIVDGKISSTDTQYF.

This clone occurred a few times. The rearrangement links TRBV14 to TRBJ2-5, with a weak D call TRBD1 (5 bases). V gave up 1 base and J gave up 5 bases, with 14 bases separating them. This CDR3 comprises 15 residues. Germline CDR1 SGHDN, CDR2 FVKESK. DNA for the CDR3: TGTGCCAGCAGCCAAGCTGGCAGGGTGGACGAGACCCAGTACTTC. Protein: CASSQAGRVDETQYF.